One and the same sample provided the 2 T cell receptor beta chains below, sequenced in a study of blood T cell repertoires in COVID-19. Only in-frame clones appear in the TCRdb table, and some are missing; sequencing was by immunoSEQ multiplex PCR. The sample yields some 350,000 clones, more than 75% seen once. What was sequenced was PBMCs or T cells enriched from blood (not recorded which). The receptors come from a woman in her 30s who had recovered from COVID-19.

This chain connects TRBV27 to TRBJ1-2, with a weak D call TRBD1 (6 bases). CDR3 length: 13 amino acids. Trimming pared 2 bases from V and 8 bases from J, leaving 12 bases between. Germline-derived CDR1 and CDR2 are MNHEY and SMNVEV (reference sequence). CDR3 sequence (DNA): TGTGCCAGCAGTTTACCGGCAGGGGAGGGCTACACCTTC. Protein: CASSLPAGEGYTF.

This rearrangement joins TRBV7-9 to TRBJ1-1, with a possible D match to TRBD1 (6 bases). Per germline, CDR1 SEHNR and CDR2 FQNEAQ (reference sequence). The CDR3 is 13 residues long. The V gene lost 7 bases and the J gene lost 1 base, with 10 bases spanning the gap. CDR3 DNA sequence: TGTGCCAGCACAAGGACAGCGAACACTGAAGCTTTCTTT. Translated: CASTRTANTEAFF.